The clone carrying this T cell receptor (beta chain) has just a few counts. The sample originates from a study of blood T cell repertoires in COVID-19. About the study: COVID-19 samples collected from the United States, Italy and Spain covered acute and convalescent phases. T cells, B-cell-depleted T cells, or PBMCs supplied cDNA or gDNA.

Methods used by the authors: Nucleated cell counts were estimated from reference gene primer amplification. Here immunoSEQ multiplex PCR was the method, and the copy in TCRdb shows in-frame clones only, minus some. V, J and clone size are taken as reported in that table, and D and trimming were inferred from the DNA itself. The table includes 140,000 to 150,000 clones, around 85% detected once. Per germline, CDR1 MRHNA and CDR2 SNTAGT. Trimming stripped 6 bases from V and 4 bases from J, with 18 bases between. The CDR3 consists of 15 residues. The sequence derives from a woman aged 40 to 55 with active or convalescent COVID-19. The specimen was peripheral blood. The chain couples TRBV6-4 to TRBJ1-2; D ambiguous. This CDR3 reads CASSLRSGGLYGYTF. DNA for the CDR3: TGTGCCAGCAGCCTCCGAAGTGGAGGCCTCTATGGCTACACCTTC.